The 26 T cell receptor beta chains below all came from one sample that was sequenced in a study of control samples from healthy donors and cancer patients. Clones were sequenced by immunoSEQ multiplex PCR, and TCRdb holds only the in-frame ones, with some missing. The table includes more than 140,000 clones, 91% detected once. The sample consisted of blood. Source of these receptors: a man aged 18 to 29 in good health.

The rearrangement joins TRBV25-1 to TRBJ1-3; D may be TRBD1 (5 bases). The V gene's germline CDR1 is MGHDK and CDR2 SYGVNS. V lost 3 bases, J lost 0 bases, and 9 bases lay in between. The CDR3 consists of 15 residues. The CDR3 reads CASSEGLISGNTIYF. The CDR3 coding sequence is TGTGCCAGCAGTGAGGGACTGATCTCTGGAAACACCATATATTTT.

This clone was observed once. This chain links TRBV6-6 with TRBJ1-1, with D uncertain. Trimming removed 11 bases from V and 4 bases from J, with 23 bases in between. CDR3 length: 15 amino acids. Looked up from germline, CDR1 is MNHNY and CDR2 is SVGAGI (reference sequence). The CDR3 region is CAVLGIRPSGTEAFF. The CDR3 bases are TGTGCCGTATTGGGGATCCGGCCATCCGGCACTGAAGCTTTCTTT.

The V call is TRBV9, the J call TRBJ2-7; 7 bases are shared with TRBD2. The length of the CDR3 is 15 residues. Unmatched junction bases numbered 7, after V lost 4 bases and J lost 0 bases. Germline V lookup: CDR1 SGDLS, CDR2 YYNGEE. CDR3 loop: CASSLVGGGSYEQYF. The CDR3 DNA reads as TGTGCCAGCAGCCTGGTTGGGGGGGGCTCCTACGAGCAGTACTTC. The entire variable domain, with the rest obtained from reference TRBV9 and TRBJ2-7, is as follows: DSGVTQTPKHLITATGQRVTLRCSPRSGDLSVYWYQQSLDQGLQFLIQYYNGEERAKGNILERFSAQQFPDLHSELNLSSLELGDSALYFCASSLVGGGSYEQYFGPGTRLTVT.

This CDR3 reads CASSWAGGIEKLFF. The CDR3 DNA follows: TGTGCCAGCAGTTGGGCAGGGGGGATTGAAAAACTGTTTTTT. The rearrangement joins TRBV6-2 or TRBV6-3 to TRBJ1-4, with 7 bases aligning to TRBD1. After removal of 4 bases from V and 7 bases from J, the junction contained 6 bases not matched to a gene. The CDR3 totals 14 residues. The germline V gene has CDR1 MNHEY and CDR2 SVGEGT.

In its sample, this clone was seen a few times. The chain combines TRBV5-1 with TRBJ2-3; perhaps TRBD1 as D (6 bases). Germline loops: CDR1 SGHRS, CDR2 YFSETQ. V lost 5 bases and J lost 0, with 13 bases in between. The CDR3 contains 15 residues. The chain's CDR3 is CASRRQEPSTDTQYF. The CDR3 DNA sequence: TGCGCCAGCAGAAGACAGGAACCTAGCACAGATACGCAGTATTTT.

The DNA for the CDR3 is TGTGCCAGCTCACCCGGACTAGCGGGGTCAGATACGCAGTATTTT. It encodes CASSPGLAGSDTQYF. This rearrangement joins TRBV18 to TRBJ2-3; 12 bases match TRBD2. Germline V gene lookup returns CDR1 KGHSH and CDR2 LQKENI. With V trimmed by 3 bases and J by 4 bases, 2 bases remained unmatched. This CDR3 has 15 residues.

The CDR3 is CASSLVGTGNTGELFF. CDR3 bases: TGCGCCAGCAGCTTGGTCGGGACAGGAAACACCGGGGAGCTGTTTTTT. The rearrangement links TRBV5-1 to TRBJ2-2, with TRBD1 matching over 8 bases. The trim removed 0 bases at V and 2 bases at J, leaving 3 bases unmatched. The CDR3 runs 16 residues. Germline-derived CDR1 and CDR2 are SGHRS and YFSETQ.

This chain links TRBV7-9 with TRBJ2-1; D not certain. Germline CDR1 and CDR2: SEHNR and FQNEAQ (reference sequence). Trimming stripped 5 bases from V and 1 base from J, with 3 bases between. CDR3 length: 12 amino acids. As DNA, the CDR3 is TGTGCCAGCAGCCTATCCTACAATGAGCAGTTCTTC. Translating gives CASSLSYNEQFF.

The chain links TRBV5-1 to TRBJ2-5, with 10 bases lining up with TRBD1. The germline V gene has CDR1 SGHRS and CDR2 YFSETQ. The CDR3 is 14 residues long. The V segment lost 6 bases and the J segment 4 bases; nucleotides outside the gene matches: 6. The DNA of the CDR3 is TGCGCCAGCACCTCGGGACAGGGGACAGAGACCCAGTACTTC. Its translation: CASTSGQGTETQYF.

The chain is built from TRBV3-1 (or the pseudogene TRBV3-2) and TRBJ1-2, with 8 bases that match TRBD1. Germline CDR1 is LGHDT and CDR2 is YNNKEL (reference sequence). V shed 0 bases, J shed 0 bases, and the junction held 3 bases outside the gene matches. The CDR3 has 16 amino acids. For the CDR3, the DNA is TGTGCCAGCAGCCAAGATTCGACAGGGGCTAACTATGGCTACACCTTC. It yields the protein CASSQDSTGANYGYTF.

This chain connects TRBV2 to TRBJ2-1, with a tentative D call TRBD2 (7 bases). The CDR3 has 14 amino acids. Germline V gene sequence: CDR1 SNHLY, CDR2 FYNNEI. V lost 7 bases to trimming and J lost 9 bases, with 19 bases between them. CDR3 in DNA: TGTGCCAGCAAGGGTACGAGGGGGGGCCGTGAGCAGTTCTTC. Protein product: CASKGTRGGREQFF. The whole variable domain, remainder taken from reference TRBV2 and TRBJ2-1, is EPEVTQTPSHQVTQMGQEVILRCVPISNHLYFYWYRQILGQKVEFLVSFYNNEISEKSEIFDDQFSVERPDGSNFTLKIRSTKLEDSAMYFCASKGTRGGREQFFGPGTRLTVL.

This sequence joins TRBV5-4 and TRBJ1-1; D is possibly TRBD1 (5 bases). Germline values: CDR1 SGHNT, CDR2 YYREEE (reference sequence). This CDR3 contains 13 residues. The V and J ends lost 4 bases and 5 bases respectively, with 12 bases between them. The CDR3 protein is CASSPGGETEAFF. CDR3 coding DNA: TGTGCCAGCAGCCCGGGGGGGGAGACTGAAGCTTTCTTT.

The V gene is TRBV19, the J gene TRBJ1-1; perhaps TRBD1 as D (6 bases). The CDR3 extends over 14 amino acids. With 5 bases removed from V and 2 bases from J, the gap between germline ends came to 12 bases. Per germline, CDR1 LNHDA and CDR2 SQIVND (reference sequence). CDR3 amino acids: CASSRWGHNTEAFF. CDR3 in DNA: TGTGCCAGTAGTCGATGGGGGCATAACACTGAAGCTTTCTTT. The full variable domain, with the rest looked up from reference TRBV19 and TRBJ1-1, is DGGITQSPKYLFRKEGQNVTLSCEQNLNHDAMYWYRQDPGQGLRLIYYSQIVNDFQKGDIAEGYSVSREKKESFPLTVTSAQKNPTAFYLCASSRWGHNTEAFFGQGTRLTVV.

The chain uses TRBV4-1 and TRBJ2-7; TRBD2 aligns across 11 bases. V lost 1 base, J lost 5 bases, and 7 bases stayed unmatched. Germline V gives CDR1 MGHRA, CDR2 YSYEKL. The CDR3 totals 16 residues. The CDR3 DNA is TGCGCCAGCAGCCAAGCCGCGACTAGCGGGACGGACGAGCAGTACTTC. Translating it yields CASSQAATSGTDEQYF.

The rearrangement joins TRBV5-6 to TRBJ2-7, with 8 bases that match TRBD1. V shed 4 bases and J 4 bases; nucleotides not matched to a gene: 10. Germline V gene sequence: CDR1 SGHDT, CDR2 YYEEEE. This CDR3 spans 15 amino acids. The CDR3 DNA follows: TGTGCCAGCAGCCCGGCGACAGGGGCGGCTTACGAGCAGTACTTC. It translates to CASSPATGAAYEQYF.

This clone has only one observation. The chain recombines TRBV11-3 with TRBJ2-3; D is undetermined. The CDR3 runs to 11 residues. Trimming took off 5 bases at V and 2 bases at J, with 2 bases between the two ends. Per the germline V gene, CDR1 is SGHNT and CDR2 is YENEEA. The CDR3 protein is CASSNTDTQYF. CDR3 DNA: TGTGCCAGCAGCAACACAGATACGCAGTATTTT.

V gene TRBV3-1 (or the pseudogene TRBV3-2) combines with J gene TRBJ1-4; D remains ambiguous. This CDR3 is built from 13 residues. The germline V gene encodes CDR1 LGHDT and CDR2 YNNKEL (reference sequence). V was trimmed by 7 bases and J by 7 bases, leaving 13 bases between them. CDR3 residues: CASTRPVSEKLFF. The CDR3, as DNA: TGTGCCAGCACGCGGCCAGTCTCTGAAAAACTGTTTTTT.

J is TRBJ1-1 and V is TRBV18, with unresolved D. V lost 3 bases, J lost 1 base, and 6 bases lay in between. Germline values: CDR1 KGHSH, CDR2 LQKENI. This CDR3 is 13 amino acids long. CDR3 loop: CASSPGPNTEAFF. The CDR3 bases are TGTGCCAGCTCACCTGGACCGAACACTGAAGCTTTCTTT.

The CDR3 nucleotides read TGTGCCAGCAGCCACGAGTGGGACAGGCACTATGGCTACACCTTC. Translated, it gives CASSHEWDRHYGYTF. The J gene is TRBJ1-2, the V gene TRBV7-9, with TRBD1 matching over 8 bases. CDR3 length: 15 residues. The germline CDR1 and CDR2 sequences are SEHNR and FQNEAQ (reference sequence). J gave up 3 bases and V 5 bases, and 8 bases lay outside the gene matches.

Note on this clone: Its ends do not fully match the called genes, so a read error is possible. J is TRBJ1-2 and V is TRBV4-1; 8 nucleotides align to TRBD1. The CDR3 sequence is 15 residues long. Germline CDR1 is MGHRA and CDR2 is YSYEKL. This CDR3 is CASSQEDRADYGYIF. CDR3 DNA sequence: TGCGCCAGCAGCCAAGAGGACAGGGCGGACTATGGCTACATCTTC.

V is TRBV23-1 and J is TRBJ1-2, with TRBD1 matching over 11 bases. TRBV23-1 is known as an ORF, though its function is uncertain. The CDR3 is 18 amino acids. With V trimmed by 7 bases and J by 3 bases, 16 bases remained unmatched. This CDR3 is CASTRTGGAVVLDYGYTF. As DNA, the CDR3 is TGCGCCAGCACCCGGACAGGGGGCGCGGTCGTTCTAGACTATGGCTACACCTTC.

The J gene is TRBJ2-1, the V gene TRBV28; D possibly corresponds to TRBD2 (5 bases). Germline lookup yields CDR1 MDHEN and CDR2 SYDVKM. This CDR3 has 12 residues. V was cut by 8 bases and J by 4 bases, with 9 bases left in between. The CDR3 DNA is TGTGCCAGCGGGGAGCTATACAATGAGCAGTTCTTC. Amino acids: CASGELYNEQFF.

This clone occurred once. The chain couples TRBV10-3 to TRBJ2-7; tentatively, D is TRBD1 (5 bases). V was trimmed by 7 bases and J by 2 bases, leaving 12 bases between them. Germline CDR1 ENHRY, CDR2 SYGVKD. The length of the CDR3 is 13 residues. The CDR3 DNA follows: TGTGCCATCACCCAGACGGACACCTACGAGCAGTACTTC. It yields the protein CAITQTDTYEQYF.

The V call is TRBV7-9, the J call TRBJ1-1; D gene uncertain. Germline V gene lookup returns CDR1 SEHNR and CDR2 FQNEAQ (reference sequence). This CDR3 has 15 amino acids. Trimming took off 1 base at V and 10 bases at J, with 19 bases between the two ends. The CDR3 nucleotides read TGTGCCAGCAGCTTAGTACCACCGGAACCCCTGGGAGCTTTCTTT. It specifies CASSLVPPEPLGAFF.

This clone was found a few times. The rearrangement links TRBV10-1 to TRBJ2-2, with 7 positions matching TRBD2. After removal of 6 bases from V and 7 bases from J, the junction contained 2 bases not matched to a gene. Germline V gene data show CDR1 as WNHNN and CDR2 as SYGVQD (reference sequence). The CDR3 has 12 residues. The CDR3 nucleotides are TGCGCCAGCAGAGCGGGGAACGGGGAGCTGTTTTTT. Protein: CASRAGNGELFF.

V is TRBV6-1 and J is TRBJ1-4, with D hard to call. The CDR3 extends over 14 amino acids. Germline V gene lookup returns CDR1 MNHNS and CDR2 SASEGT. V was pared by 1 base and J by 8 bases, with 11 bases between. CDR3 bases: TGTGCCAGCAGTGAAGTTCGAGGTCGCGAAAAACTGTTTTTT. Its translation: CASSEVRGREKLFF.